These 11 T cell receptor beta chains came from one sample sequenced in a study of T-cell reconstitution after alpha-beta-depleted transplantation in children. It was with unique molecular identifiers that the TCRbeta library was prepared. TCRdb ran MiXCR on the PCR reads and lists one entry per CDR3 protein. The data hold roughly 310,000 distinct CDR3 sequences, with 23% observed a single time. The sequences come from PBMCs, mostly from graft donor cells, collected 180 days after TCRalphabeta/CD19-depleted stem cell transplant. The receptors were sampled from a male patient under 18 who had a stem cell transplant for acute lymphoblastic leukemia, so the T cells may come from the graft donor.

This clonotype showed up just a few times. V is TRBV5-1 and J is TRBJ1-1, with a weak D call TRBD1 (6 bases). From germline, CDR1 is SGHRS and CDR2 YFSETQ. Trimming cost V 3 bases and J 1 base, with 10 bases left between them. CDR3 length: 14 amino acids. In DNA, the CDR3 is TGCGCCAGCAGCTGGAGGGGACAGAACACTGAAGCTTTCTTT. Translated, it gives CASSWRGQNTEAFF.

This rearrangement joins TRBV13 to TRBJ2-7; D not certain. V lost 5 bases and J lost 1, with 12 bases in between. Germline lookup yields CDR1 PRHDT and CDR2 FYEKMQ (reference sequence). This CDR3 is 14 amino acids long. The CDR3 spells CASSGRRPSYEQYF. The CDR3, as DNA: TGTGCCAGCAGCGGCCGACGCCCTTCCTACGAGCAGTACTTC. The whole variable domain, filled in from reference TRBV13 and TRBJ2-7, reads AAGVIQSPRHLIKEKRETATLKCYPIPRHDTVYWYQQGPGQDPQFLISFYEKMQSDKGSIPDRFSAQQFSDYHSELNMSSLELGDSALYFCASSGRRPSYEQYFGPGTRLTVT.

This sequence joins TRBV12-3 or TRBV12-4 and TRBJ1-5, with a weak D call TRBD1 (5 bases). The CDR3 totals 13 residues. V was shortened by 5 bases and J by 5 bases, with 10 bases between the two germline ends. CDR3 DNA sequence: TGTGCCAGCAGTACAGGCTCCCATCAGCCCCAGCATTTT. As protein: CASSTGSHQPQHF.

The chain has TRBV4-1 and TRBJ2-1; 7 bases are a match to TRBD2. The CDR3 contains 17 residues. Germline-derived CDR1 and CDR2 are MGHRA and YSYEKL. V shed 1 base, J shed 4 bases, and the junction held 10 bases outside the gene matches. The CDR3 is CASSQGEGLGPYNEQFF. The CDR3 region has the DNA TGCGCCAGCAGCCAAGGGGAGGGGCTGGGCCCTTACAATGAGCAGTTCTTC.

This clonotype was seen more than once but under ten times. The rearrangement links TRBV5-5 to TRBJ1-5; 7 bases are shared with TRBD1. V lost 1 base and J lost 3; bases outside the gene matches: 4. CDR3 length equals 15 residues. Germline V CDR1 and CDR2: SGHKS, YYEKEE (reference sequence). The CDR3 coding sequence is TGTGCCAGCAGCTTGATCGGGACAGTCAATCAGCCCCAGCATTTT. Translating gives CASSLIGTVNQPQHF. The full variable domain, completed using reference TRBV5-5 and TRBJ1-5, is DAGVTQSPTHLIKTRGQQVTLRCSPISGHKSVSWYQQVLGQGPQFIFQYYEKEERGRGNFPDRFSARQFPNYSSELNVNALLLGDSALYLCASSLIGTVNQPQHFGDGTRLSIL.

This clonotype was counted a few times. The chain uses TRBV6-1 and TRBJ1-4; 9 nucleotides line up with TRBD1. Germline V lookup: CDR1 MNHNS, CDR2 SASEGT. The CDR3 length is 15 residues. The ends lost 4 bases at V and 4 bases at J; junction bases unmatched: 4. The CDR3 nucleotides read TGTGCCAGCAGTGGCACAGGGGGCTATAATGAAAAACTGTTTTTT. It codes for CASSGTGGYNEKLFF.

CDR3 residues: CASSLLTRGQGYTDTQYF. CDR3 nucleotides: TGTGCCAGCAGCTTGCTTACGAGGGGACAGGGGTACACAGATACGCAGTATTTT. V and J are TRBV5-5 and TRBJ2-3; 10 bases are shared with TRBD1. The CDR3 runs to 18 residues. J lost 2 bases, V lost 1 base, and 10 bases had no gene match. The germline CDR1 and CDR2 sequences are SGHKS and YYEKEE (reference sequence).

The chain couples TRBV19 to TRBJ1-5; 9 bases are shared with TRBD1. V dropped 4 bases and J dropped 3; count of bases not matched to a gene: 4. This CDR3 spans 15 amino acids. Looked up from germline, CDR1 is LNHDA and CDR2 is SQIVND (reference sequence). The CDR3 loop is CASSSGTGYNQPQHF. CDR3 coding DNA: TGTGCCAGTAGTAGCGGGACAGGGTACAATCAGCCCCAGCATTTT.

This clonotype showed up just a few times. The rearrangement links TRBV12-3 or TRBV12-4 to TRBJ1-3; D call uncertain. This CDR3 comprises 11 residues. V was pared by 8 bases and J by 1 base, with 3 bases between. CDR3 protein: CASGSGNTIYF. The DNA of the CDR3 is TGTGCCAGCGGTTCTGGAAACACCATATATTTT.

V is TRBV20-1 and J is TRBJ2-7, with TRBD2 matching 12 bases. This CDR3 comprises 18 residues. Looked up from germline, CDR1 is DFQATT and CDR2 is SNEGSKA (reference sequence). V lost 6 bases, J lost 1 base, and 16 bases stayed unmatched. The CDR3 DNA follows: TGCAGTGCCCCGGCGCCTAGCGGGAGGGCCCTTAGGTCCTACGAGCAGTACTTC. This codes for CSAPAPSGRALRSYEQYF.

As to this clonotype: A read error may produce the germline difference seen at one junction end. The chain carries TRBV6-1 and TRBJ2-7, with 11 nucleotides matching TRBD2. Germline V gives CDR1 MNHNS, CDR2 SASEGT. The CDR3 contains 16 residues. The CDR3 nucleotides read TGTGCCAGAAGTGAGTCGGGACTAGCGGAACCTTACGAGCAGTACTTC. Translation gives CARSESGLAEPYEQYF.